Listed here is a single T cell receptor beta chain. The antigen remains undetermined. Profiling relied on immunoSEQ multiplex PCR, and the TCRdb table lists in-frame clones only, not all of them. The data show 110,000 to 150,000 clones, 79% seen once. This specimen comes from a study of cytotoxic CD8 clonotypes in ibrutinib-treated CLL. As for the study in general: Among patients, approximately 25 responded partially and 2 completely; around 14 then stayed remitted and around twelve progressed after median about 68 months. Study results and caveats: At progression, clonality fell back toward baseline after rising at ibrutinib response. Baseline clonality was higher than in age-matched healthy donors and moved in step with circulating CD8+ T-cell counts.

The CDR3 loop spans 10 amino acids. Trimming cost V 4 bases and J 14 bases, with 11 bases left between them. Germline CDR1 is MNHEY and CDR2 is SMNVEV (reference sequence). This sequence joins TRBV27 and TRBJ2-5; D is unclear. The sequenced sample was PBMCs, obtained after 12 months of ibrutinib treatment. This clonotype was obtained from a human donor with chronic lymphocytic leukemia. The CDR3 DNA reads as TGTGCCAGCAGTTGTGGGAAGTTATACTTC. Amino acids: CASSCGKLYF.